The 9 T cell receptor beta chains given below trace back to one sample, sequenced in a study of technical replicates of blood from a handful of donors. Profiled with immunoSEQ multiplex PCR; TCRdb holds only in-frame clones, not every one. The repertoire holds about 75,000 clones, with approximately 97% as singletons. Sequencing was done on a sample of T cells isolated from PBMCs. The receptor source for this set is a human donor in good health.

The chain has TRBV6-5 and TRBJ2-1, with no clear D. V lost 0 bases and J 7 bases, leaving 7 bases between the germline ends. The CDR3 extends over 13 amino acids. Per germline, CDR1 MNHEY and CDR2 SVGAGI. The CDR3 reads CASSYSSRNEQFF. Here the CDR3 DNA reads TGTGCCAGCAGTTACTCTAGTCGAAATGAGCAGTTCTTC.

This chain uses TRBV28 with TRBJ2-3, with TRBD2 as a possible D gene (6 bases). The CDR3 is made up of 19 amino acids. Per the germline V gene, CDR1 is MDHEN and CDR2 is SYDVKM. V lost 6 bases and J 5 bases, leaving 30 bases between the germline ends. The CDR3 loop is CASSRSGSALQRRRDTQYF. The CDR3 nucleotides are TGTGCCAGCAGCCGATCCGGGAGCGCCTTACAGCGGAGGAGAGATACGCAGTATTTT.

This chain links TRBV9 with TRBJ1-4; D uncertain. CDR1 is SGDLS and CDR2 is YYNGEE in the germline V gene. Trimming cost V 0 bases and J 7 bases, with 13 bases left between them. The CDR3 loop spans 15 amino acids. The CDR3 region has the DNA TGTGCCAGCAGCGTAGGCGAGGTCCCTATTGAAAAACTGTTTTTT. This encodes CASSVGEVPIEKLFF.

This chain links TRBV7-9 with TRBJ2-2; D may be TRBD2 (6 bases). The CDR3 is 15 amino acids. CDR1 is SEHNR, CDR2 FQNEAQ, per germline (reference sequence). V dropped 5 bases and J dropped 9 bases, with 19 bases sitting between them. The CDR3 here is CASSAFEEGRRELFF. As DNA, the CDR3 is TGTGCCAGCAGCGCATTCGAGGAGGGCCGCCGGGAGCTGTTTTTT.

This clone was counted once. The chain employs TRBV2 and TRBJ2-6; D not resolved. Germline CDR1 and CDR2: SNHLY and FYNNEI. V was trimmed by 7 bases and J by 2 bases, leaving 9 bases between them. The CDR3 is 14 amino acids. The CDR3 DNA sequence: TGTGCCAGCAAAACAGCCCCTGGGGCCAACGTCCTGACTTTC. Translation: CASKTAPGANVLTF.

This chain connects TRBV7-3 to TRBJ2-1, with a tentative D call TRBD1 (6 bases). There are 13 residues in the CDR3. V dropped 6 bases and J dropped 7 bases, with 13 bases sitting between them. CDR1 and CDR2 from the germline V gene are SGHTA and FQGTGA. The CDR3 here is CASRPTGRNEQFF. The CDR3 region has the DNA TGTGCCAGCAGACCGACAGGTAGAAATGAGCAGTTCTTC.

V gene TRBV11-2 combines with J gene TRBJ2-5; TRBD2 matches at 13 bases. Per germline, CDR1 SGHAT and CDR2 FQNNGV. After removal of 4 bases from V and 4 bases from J, the junction contained 6 bases not matched to a gene. The CDR3 loop spans 16 amino acids. The DNA of the CDR3 is TGTGCCAGCAGCTCACTAGCGGGAGGGCCCTTAGAGACCCAGTACTTC. This sequence encodes CASSSLAGGPLETQYF.

V gene TRBV27 combines with J gene TRBJ2-7; 7 bases are shared with TRBD1. V was pared by 7 bases and J by 3 bases, with 12 bases of the junction left unmatched. The V gene's germline CDR1 is MNHEY and CDR2 SMNVEV (reference sequence). The CDR3 length is 15 residues. CDR3 region: CASKDRPDLNYEQYF. The CDR3 DNA reads TGTGCCAGCAAGGACAGGCCCGACCTGAACTACGAGCAGTACTTC.

The chain joins TRBV7-3 to TRBJ1-1; tentative D call: TRBD1 (6 bases). Deletions cut 0 bases from V and 0 bases from J, with 11 bases between. The germline V gene encodes CDR1 SGHTA and CDR2 FQGTGA. The CDR3 spans 16 residues. The chain's CDR3 is CASSLTGQFMNTEAFF. CDR3 nucleotide sequence: TGTGCCAGCAGCTTAACAGGACAGTTCATGAACACTGAAGCTTTCTTT.